This TCR beta chain was captured in a study of control samples from healthy donors and cancer patients. Germline lookup yields CDR1 MDHEN and CDR2 SYDVKM. Trimming stripped 2 bases from V and 6 bases from J, with 7 bases between. The CDR3 has 13 amino acids. The data were produced by immunoSEQ multiplex PCR, yet TCRdb's version contains in-frame clones alone and is incomplete. The sample lists about 160,000 clones, roughly 92% occurring once. This chain joins TRBV28 and TRBJ2-2; D ambiguous. The TCR originated in a woman aged 25-40 years in good health. Sequencing input: blood. In DNA form, the CDR3 reads TGTGCCAGCAGTTTAGAAGGACCCGGGGAGCTGTTTTTT. Translated: CASSLEGPGELFF.